These T cell receptor beta chains were read from a single sample in a study of control samples from healthy donors and cancer patients. Libraries were prepared by immunoSEQ multiplex PCR; TCRdb keeps only in-frame clonotypes and omits some of them. The top ten hold approximately 2.9% of the sample, which has approximately 150,000 clones, approximately 92% seen once. The sequenced sample consisted of blood. The receptors derive from a man aged 30 to 45 in good health. Each CDR3 is given with its conserved first and last residue. A D gene is named only where the DNA matches it firmly. Not every row has a clone size; where given, it reads once, few, many or a size class.

V,D,size,J,CDR3,DNA
TRBV2,TRBD2,-,TRBJ2-1,CASSPPGGPYNEQFF,TGTGCCAGCAGTCCGCCGGGGGGGCCCTACAATGAGCAGTTCTTC
TRBV18,TRBD1,-,TRBJ1-2,CASSPEATGGYGYTF,TGTGCCAGCTCACCCGAAGCGACAGGGGGCTATGGCTACACCTTC
TRBV11-2,-,-,TRBJ1-3,CASSDYRVSGNTIYF,TGTGCCAGCAGCGACTACAGGGTTTCTGGAAACACCATATATTTT
TRBV9,-,-,TRBJ2-1,CASSAAGEQFF,TGTGCCAGCAGCGCAGCGGGTGAGCAGTTCTTC
TRBV9,-,-,TRBJ1-3,CASSPGGGGDTIYF,TGTGCCAGCAGCCCAGGCGGGGGCGGAGACACCATATATTTT
TRBV19,-,-,TRBJ1-1,CASSITESTEAFF,TGTGCCAGTAGTATCACAGAGAGCACTGAAGCTTTCTTT
TRBV3-1/TRBV3-2,TRBD2,-,TRBJ2-3,CASSLRTGGADTQYF,TGTGCCAGCAGCCTAAGGACGGGGGGAGCAGATACGCAGTATTTT
TRBV5-4,TRBD2,once,TRBJ2-3,CASSLASGGADTQYF,TGTGCCAGCAGCTTGGCCAGCGGGGGGGCAGATACGCAGTATTTT
TRBV5-1,-,-,TRBJ1-2,CASSLATGNYGYTF,TGCGCCAGCAGCTTGGCTACGGGGAACTATGGCTACACCTTC
TRBV10-2,TRBD1,-,TRBJ2-7,CASRPQKAGTGSYEQYF,TGCGCCAGCAGACCTCAGAAAGCCGGGACAGGGTCCTACGAGCAGTACTTC
TRBV19,TRBD1,few,TRBJ1-2,CASSIWSGDRPVYGYTF,TGTGCCAGTAGTATATGGTCCGGGGACAGGCCAGTTTATGGCTACACCTTC
TRBV9,-,-,TRBJ2-1,CASSAQTGTRHNEQFF,TGTGCCAGCAGCGCCCAGACCGGGACTCGACACAATGAGCAGTTCTTC
TRBV9,TRBD2,-,TRBJ2-1,CASSAPTSGGPYNEQFF,TGTGCCAGCAGCGCACCGACTAGCGGGGGGCCTTACAATGAGCAGTTCTTC
TRBV10-3,-,-,TRBJ1-2,CAIGAGDGYTF,TGTGCCATCGGTGCAGGCGATGGCTACACCTTC
TRBV5-6,-,once,TRBJ2-7,CASSLGGGGPLGEQYF,TGTGCCAGCAGCTTGGGGGGCGGCGGGCCACTCGGGGAGCAGTACTTC